This entry lists 10 T cell receptor beta chains sequenced from one sample in a study of spatial heterogeneity in lung cancer. Using its own MiXCR run on the 5' RACE reads, TCRdb lists one record per CDR3 protein. The sample holds 45,000 to 65,000 distinct CDR3 sequences; 6% to 8.5% are singletons and the top ten take 35%. As to time point: blood at routine non-recurrence follow-up after resection. Whole RNA was taken from tumor, nontumor lung or frozen PBMC; it was then sequenced unsorted. The sample here was PBMCs, taken at follow-up. The receptor set was obtained from a female donor with early-stage non-small cell lung cancer.

With respect to this clonotype: A read error may be the cause here, since a much bigger clone is one base away. The V call is TRBV6-5, the J call TRBJ2-7; D is perhaps TRBD2 (6 bases). Germline CDR1 reads MNHEY; CDR2 reads SVGAGI. The CDR3 totals 19 residues. The CDR3: CASRSIIAREKGLTYEQNF. DNA of the CDR3: TGTGCCAGCAGATCCATAATCGCCCGGGAAAAGGGACTCACCTACGAGCAGAACTTC.

This chain uses TRBV19 with TRBJ2-3; 8 bases line up with TRBD2. CDR1 is LNHDA, CDR2 SQIVND, per germline (reference sequence). The CDR3 length is 15 residues. V was clipped by 10 bases and J by 0 bases; unmatched bases: 9. In nucleotides, the CDR3 is TGTGCCACCAGAGACGTAGCGGGGAGCACAGATACGCAGTATTTT. This translates into CATRDVAGSTDTQYF.

The chain employs TRBV7-2 and TRBJ2-1, with D maybe TRBD1 (6 bases). This CDR3 contains 14 residues. Per germline, CDR1 SGHTA and CDR2 FQGNSA. The V and J ends lost 1 base and 5 bases respectively, with 9 bases between them. CDR3 sequence: CASSLDRENNEQFF. As DNA, the CDR3 is TGTGCCAGCAGCTTAGACAGGGAAAACAATGAGCAGTTCTTC.

The table lists this clonotype with a few counts. This chain connects TRBV24-1 to TRBJ2-3, with 10 nucleotides matching TRBD1. V was clipped by 3 bases and J by 4 bases; unmatched bases: 3. The CDR3 sequence is 15 residues long. CDR1 and CDR2 (germline): KGHDR, SFDVKD. Written as DNA, the CDR3 is TGTGCCACCAGTGATCGGACAGGGGGATCAGATACGCAGTATTTT. Amino acids: CATSDRTGGSDTQYF.

This clonotype showed up many times. This chain uses TRBV6-5 with TRBJ2-7; D is uncertain. Trimming took off 4 bases at V and 0 bases at J, with 4 bases between the two ends. The CDR3 covers 12 residues. Germline lookup yields CDR1 MNHEY and CDR2 SVGAGI. The CDR3 DNA follows: TGTGCCAGCAGTTCCTTCTCCTACGAGCAGTACTTC. Protein product: CASSSFSYEQYF.

This clonotype came up a few times. The chain couples TRBV7-9 to TRBJ1-4, with 7 bases identical to TRBD1. Looked up from germline, CDR1 is SEHNR and CDR2 is FQNEAQ (reference sequence). The CDR3 is 14 residues long. With 1 base clipped from V and 8 bases from J, the junction kept 4 bases outside the gene matches. Here the CDR3 reads CASSLDRGGEKLFF. The CDR3 bases are TGTGCCAGCAGCTTAGACAGGGGTGGAGAAAAACTGTTTTTT.

This clonotype was counted many times. This chain joins TRBV6-2 or TRBV6-3 and TRBJ2-7; tentatively, D is TRBD1 (5 bases). This CDR3 region has 15 residues. V lost 2 bases to trimming and J lost 5 bases, with 16 bases between them. In germline, CDR1 is MNHEY, CDR2 SVGEGT. The CDR3 spells CASSYDQGMGNEQYF. CDR3 nucleotide sequence: TGTGCCAGCAGTTACGATCAGGGAATGGGGAACGAGCAGTACTTC.

A few counts support this clonotype. The chain is built from TRBV13 and TRBJ2-7, with TRBD2 matching over 7 bases. The germline gives CDR1 PRHDT, CDR2 FYEKMQ (reference sequence). V was clipped by 5 bases and J by 2 bases; unmatched bases: 12. The CDR3 spans 16 residues. CDR3 sequence reads: CASSRLPGLNPYEQYF. CDR3 in DNA: TGTGCCAGCAGCCGACTTCCGGGACTAAACCCCTACGAGCAGTACTTC.

This clonotype has a count of ten or more. The chain couples TRBV24-1 to TRBJ2-3; 7 bases agree with TRBD1. Trimming removed 4 bases from V and 8 bases from J; junction bases left unmatched: 11. Per the germline V gene, CDR1 is KGHDR and CDR2 is SFDVKD. The CDR3 runs to 15 residues. The DNA of the CDR3 is TGTGCCACCAGTGAAACGGACAGGACGCTGGCTACGCAGTATTTT. Translating gives CATSETDRTLATQYF.

This clonotype was found many times. The chain couples TRBV7-9 to TRBJ1-4; 9 positions match TRBD1. CDR3 length equals 16 residues. The germline V gene encodes CDR1 SEHNR and CDR2 FQNEAQ (reference sequence). V lost 5 bases to trimming and J lost 7 bases; unmatched junction nucleotides: 11. CDR3 protein: CASSQDYGTGTEKLFF. CDR3 DNA sequence: TGTGCCAGCAGCCAAGATTACGGGACAGGGACTGAAAAACTGTTTTTT.